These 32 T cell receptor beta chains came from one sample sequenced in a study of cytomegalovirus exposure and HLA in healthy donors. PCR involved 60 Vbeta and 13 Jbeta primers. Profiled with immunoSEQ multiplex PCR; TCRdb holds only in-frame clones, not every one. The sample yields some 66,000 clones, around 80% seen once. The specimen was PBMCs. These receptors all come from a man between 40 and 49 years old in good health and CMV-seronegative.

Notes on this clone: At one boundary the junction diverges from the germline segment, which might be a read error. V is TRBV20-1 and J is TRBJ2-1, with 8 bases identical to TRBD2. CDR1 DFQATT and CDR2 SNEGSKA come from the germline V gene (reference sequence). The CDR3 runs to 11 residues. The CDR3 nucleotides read TGCAGTGCTAGAAAGACTAGCGAAAAAGTCTTC. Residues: CSARKTSEKVF.

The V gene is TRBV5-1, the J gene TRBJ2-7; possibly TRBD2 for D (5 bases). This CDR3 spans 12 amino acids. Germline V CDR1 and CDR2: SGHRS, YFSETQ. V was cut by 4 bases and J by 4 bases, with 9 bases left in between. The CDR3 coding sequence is TGCGCCAGCAGCGCCACTAGGTACGAGCAGTACTTC. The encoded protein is CASSATRYEQYF. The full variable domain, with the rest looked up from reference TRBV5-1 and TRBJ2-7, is KAGVTQTPRYLIKTRGQQVTLSCSPISGHRSVSWYQQTPGQGLQFLFEYFSETQRNKGNFPGRFSGRQFSNSRSEMNVSTLELGDSALYLCASSATRYEQYFGPGTRLTVT.

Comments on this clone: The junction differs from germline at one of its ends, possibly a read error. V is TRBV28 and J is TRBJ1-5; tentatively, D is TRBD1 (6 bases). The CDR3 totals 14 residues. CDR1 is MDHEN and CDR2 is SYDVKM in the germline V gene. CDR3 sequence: CASSLARGKQPQHF. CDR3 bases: TGTGCCAGCAGTTTGGCCAGGGGCAAACAGCCCCAGCATTTT.

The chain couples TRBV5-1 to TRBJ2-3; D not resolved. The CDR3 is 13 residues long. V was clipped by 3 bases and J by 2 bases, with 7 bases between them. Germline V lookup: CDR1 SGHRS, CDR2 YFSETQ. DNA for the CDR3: TGCGCCAGCAGCTCAGGAAACACAGATACGCAGTATTTT. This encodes CASSSGNTDTQYF. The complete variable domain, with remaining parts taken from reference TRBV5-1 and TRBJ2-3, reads KAGVTQTPRYLIKTRGQQVTLSCSPISGHRSVSWYQQTPGQGLQFLFEYFSETQRNKGNFPGRFSGRQFSNSRSEMNVSTLELGDSALYLCASSSGNTDTQYFGPGTRLTVL.

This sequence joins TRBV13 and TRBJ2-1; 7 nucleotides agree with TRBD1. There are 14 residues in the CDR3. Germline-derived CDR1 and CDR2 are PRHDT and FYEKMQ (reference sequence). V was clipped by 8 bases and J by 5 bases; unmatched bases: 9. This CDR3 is CASGPRTGDNEQFF. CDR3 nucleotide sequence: TGTGCCAGCGGCCCGCGGACAGGAGACAATGAGCAGTTCTTC.

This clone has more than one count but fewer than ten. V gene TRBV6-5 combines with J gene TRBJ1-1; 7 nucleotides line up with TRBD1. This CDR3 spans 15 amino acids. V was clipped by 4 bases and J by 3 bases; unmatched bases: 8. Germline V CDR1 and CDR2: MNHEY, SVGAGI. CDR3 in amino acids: CASSSRDREDTEAFF. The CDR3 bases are TGTGCCAGCAGTTCCCGCGACAGGGAGGACACTGAAGCTTTCTTT.

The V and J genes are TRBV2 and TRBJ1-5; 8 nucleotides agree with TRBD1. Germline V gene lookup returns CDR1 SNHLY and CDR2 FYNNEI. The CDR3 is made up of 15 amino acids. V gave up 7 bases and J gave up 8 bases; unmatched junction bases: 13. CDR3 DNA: TGTGCCAGCAACCGGGACAGGAGTGGTGGGGAGCCCCAGCATTTT. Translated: CASNRDRSGGEPQHF.

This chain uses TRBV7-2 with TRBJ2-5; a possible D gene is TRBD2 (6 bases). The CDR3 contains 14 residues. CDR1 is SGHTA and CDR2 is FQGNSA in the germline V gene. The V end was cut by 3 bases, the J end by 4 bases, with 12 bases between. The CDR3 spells CASSFKGGVETQYF. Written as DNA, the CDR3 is TGTGCCAGCAGCTTTAAGGGAGGCGTAGAGACCCAGTACTTC.

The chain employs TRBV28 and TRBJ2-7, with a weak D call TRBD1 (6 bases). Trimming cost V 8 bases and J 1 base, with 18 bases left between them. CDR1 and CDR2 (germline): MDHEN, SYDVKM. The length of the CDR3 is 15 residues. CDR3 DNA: TGTGCCAGCTTTACACAGGGTGGATCATCCTACGAGCAGTACTTC. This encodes CASFTQGGSSYEQYF.

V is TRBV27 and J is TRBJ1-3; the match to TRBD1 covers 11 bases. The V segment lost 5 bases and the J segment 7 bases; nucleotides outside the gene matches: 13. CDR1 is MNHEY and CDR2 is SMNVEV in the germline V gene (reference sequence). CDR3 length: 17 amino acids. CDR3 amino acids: CASSTTRTGGFTNTIYF. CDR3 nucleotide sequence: TGTGCCAGCAGTACGACCCGGACAGGGGGCTTTACGAACACCATATATTTT.

In DNA form, the CDR3 reads TGTGCCAGCAGTGTACGAGGTCGAGGCGAGACCCAGTACTTC. Translated, it gives CASSVRGRGETQYF. The chain carries TRBV2 and TRBJ2-5; D remains unclear. V gave up 4 bases and J gave up 5 bases, with 14 bases separating them. This CDR3 spans 14 amino acids. Per the germline V gene, CDR1 is SNHLY and CDR2 is FYNNEI. Full variable domain (missing parts from reference TRBV2 and TRBJ2-5): EPEVTQTPSHQVTQMGQEVILRCVPISNHLYFYWYRQILGQKVEFLVSFYNNEISEKSEIFDDQFSVERPDGSNFTLKIRSTKLEDSAMYFCASSVRGRGETQYFGPGTRLLVL.

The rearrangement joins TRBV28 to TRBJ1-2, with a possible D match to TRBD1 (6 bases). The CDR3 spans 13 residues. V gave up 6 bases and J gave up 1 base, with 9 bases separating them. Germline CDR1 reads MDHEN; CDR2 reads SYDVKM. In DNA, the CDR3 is TGTGCCAGCAGCCTACAGGGTAACTATGGCTACACCTTC. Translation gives CASSLQGNYGYTF.

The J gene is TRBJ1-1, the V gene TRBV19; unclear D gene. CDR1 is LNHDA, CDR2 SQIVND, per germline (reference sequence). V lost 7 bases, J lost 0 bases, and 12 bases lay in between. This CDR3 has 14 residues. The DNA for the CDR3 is TGTGCCAGTAACCCACAGCTCTTGAACACTGAAGCTTTCTTT. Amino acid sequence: CASNPQLLNTEAFF.

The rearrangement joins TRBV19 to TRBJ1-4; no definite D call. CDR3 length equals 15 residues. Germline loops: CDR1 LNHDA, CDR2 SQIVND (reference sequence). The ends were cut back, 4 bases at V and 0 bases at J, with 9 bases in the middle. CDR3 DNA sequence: TGTGCCAGTAGTAAACAGCTTGCAACTAATGAAAAACTGTTTTTT. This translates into CASSKQLATNEKLFF.

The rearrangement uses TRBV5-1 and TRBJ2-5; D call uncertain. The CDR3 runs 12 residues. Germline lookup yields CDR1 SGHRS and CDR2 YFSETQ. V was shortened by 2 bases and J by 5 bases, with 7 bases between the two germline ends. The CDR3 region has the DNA TGCGCCAGCAGCTTTACCGAGGAGACCCAGTACTTC. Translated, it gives CASSFTEETQYF. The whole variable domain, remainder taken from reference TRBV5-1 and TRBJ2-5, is KAGVTQTPRYLIKTRGQQVTLSCSPISGHRSVSWYQQTPGQGLQFLFEYFSETQRNKGNFPGRFSGRQFSNSRSEMNVSTLELGDSALYLCASSFTEETQYFGPGTRLLVL.

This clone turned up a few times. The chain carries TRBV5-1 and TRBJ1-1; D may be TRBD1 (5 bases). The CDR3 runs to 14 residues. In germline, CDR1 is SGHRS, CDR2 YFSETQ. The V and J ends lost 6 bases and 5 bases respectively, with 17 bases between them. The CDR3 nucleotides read TGCGCCAGCACCGTACTTTGGGGGGATACTGAAGCTTTCTTT. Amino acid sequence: CASTVLWGDTEAFF.

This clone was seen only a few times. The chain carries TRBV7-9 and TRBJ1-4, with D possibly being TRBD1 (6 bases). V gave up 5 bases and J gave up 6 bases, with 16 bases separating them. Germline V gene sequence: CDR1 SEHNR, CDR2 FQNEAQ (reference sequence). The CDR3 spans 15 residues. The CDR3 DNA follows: TGTGCCAGCAGCCATAACAGGGACCGAGATGAAAAACTGTTTTTT. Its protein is CASSHNRDRDEKLFF.

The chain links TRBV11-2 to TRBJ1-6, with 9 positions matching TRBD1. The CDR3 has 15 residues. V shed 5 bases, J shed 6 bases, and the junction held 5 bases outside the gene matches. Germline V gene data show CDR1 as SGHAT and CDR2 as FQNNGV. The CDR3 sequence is CASSVAGQGNSPLHF. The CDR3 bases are TGTGCCAGCAGCGTAGCGGGACAGGGTAATTCACCCCTCCACTTT.

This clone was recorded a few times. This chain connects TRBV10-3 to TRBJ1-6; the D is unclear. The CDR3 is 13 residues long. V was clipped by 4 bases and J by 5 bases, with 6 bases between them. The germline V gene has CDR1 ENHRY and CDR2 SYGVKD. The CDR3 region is CAISVGDNSPLHF. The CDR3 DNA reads TGTGCCATCAGTGTGGGAGATAATTCACCCCTCCACTTT.

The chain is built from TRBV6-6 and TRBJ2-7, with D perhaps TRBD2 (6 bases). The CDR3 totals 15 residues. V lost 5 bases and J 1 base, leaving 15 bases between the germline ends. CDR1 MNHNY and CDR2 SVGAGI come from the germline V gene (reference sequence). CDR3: CASSPALAESYEQYF. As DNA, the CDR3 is TGTGCCAGCAGTCCTGCCTTAGCGGAGTCCTACGAGCAGTACTTC.

CDR3 loop: CASSLGHQGGEGYTF. Here the CDR3 DNA reads TGCGCCAGCAGCTTGGGACACCAGGGGGGTGAAGGCTACACCTTC. The genes are TRBV5-1 and TRBJ1-2; 7 bases align to TRBD1. This CDR3 is built from 15 residues. V lost 0 bases, J lost 8 bases, and 10 bases stayed unmatched. From germline, CDR1 is SGHRS and CDR2 YFSETQ.

This CDR3 is CASSLGGGGNNEQFF. In DNA, the CDR3 is TGTGCCAGCAGCCTAGGAGGGGGGGGAAACAATGAGCAGTTCTTC. This rearrangement joins TRBV11-2 to TRBJ2-1, with TRBD2 as a possible D gene (7 bases). CDR3 length: 15 residues. Trimming removed 5 bases at V and 5 bases at J, with 16 bases between. The germline V gene encodes CDR1 SGHAT and CDR2 FQNNGV.

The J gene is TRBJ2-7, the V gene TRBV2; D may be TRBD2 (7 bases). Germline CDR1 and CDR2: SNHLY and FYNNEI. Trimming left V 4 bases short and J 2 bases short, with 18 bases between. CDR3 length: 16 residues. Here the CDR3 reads CASSGGWGGGTYEQYF. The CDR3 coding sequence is TGTGCCAGCAGTGGAGGGTGGGGAGGGGGGACCTACGAGCAGTACTTC.

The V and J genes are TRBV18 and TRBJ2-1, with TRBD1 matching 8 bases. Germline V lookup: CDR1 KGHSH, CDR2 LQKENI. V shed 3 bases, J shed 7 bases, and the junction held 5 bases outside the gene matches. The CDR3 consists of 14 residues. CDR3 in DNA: TGTGCCAGCTCACCTAGGCAGGGGGCTAATGAGCAGTTCTTC. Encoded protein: CASSPRQGANEQFF.

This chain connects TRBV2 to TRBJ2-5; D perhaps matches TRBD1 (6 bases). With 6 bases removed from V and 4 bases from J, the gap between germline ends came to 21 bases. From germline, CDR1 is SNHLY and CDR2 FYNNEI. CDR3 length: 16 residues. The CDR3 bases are TGTGCCAGCAGCGATCCTACAGGGATCTTTTTAGAGACCCAGTACTTC. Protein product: CASSDPTGIFLETQYF. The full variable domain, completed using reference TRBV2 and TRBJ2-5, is EPEVTQTPSHQVTQMGQEVILRCVPISNHLYFYWYRQILGQKVEFLVSFYNNEISEKSEIFDDQFSVERPDGSNFTLKIRSTKLEDSAMYFCASSDPTGIFLETQYFGPGTRLLVL.

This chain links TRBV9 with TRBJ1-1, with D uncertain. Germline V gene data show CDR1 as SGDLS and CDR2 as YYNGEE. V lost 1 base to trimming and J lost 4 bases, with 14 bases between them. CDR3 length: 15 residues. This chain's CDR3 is CASSVQTGLVTEAFF. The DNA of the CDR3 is TGTGCCAGCAGCGTACAGACGGGATTGGTCACTGAAGCTTTCTTT.

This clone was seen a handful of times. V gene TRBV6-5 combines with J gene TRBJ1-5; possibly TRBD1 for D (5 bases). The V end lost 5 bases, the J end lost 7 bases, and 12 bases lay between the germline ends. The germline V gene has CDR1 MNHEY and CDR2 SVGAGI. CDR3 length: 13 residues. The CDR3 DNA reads TGTGCCAGCAGTACGGACAAAGGGCAGCCCCAGCATTTT. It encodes CASSTDKGQPQHF.

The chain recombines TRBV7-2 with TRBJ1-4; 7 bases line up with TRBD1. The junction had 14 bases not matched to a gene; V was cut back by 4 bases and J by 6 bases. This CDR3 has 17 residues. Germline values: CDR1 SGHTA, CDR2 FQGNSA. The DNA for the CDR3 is TGTGCCAGCAGCTCCTTCGGGTGGACAGGCGGCGATGAAAAACTGTTTTTT. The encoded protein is CASSSFGWTGGDEKLFF.

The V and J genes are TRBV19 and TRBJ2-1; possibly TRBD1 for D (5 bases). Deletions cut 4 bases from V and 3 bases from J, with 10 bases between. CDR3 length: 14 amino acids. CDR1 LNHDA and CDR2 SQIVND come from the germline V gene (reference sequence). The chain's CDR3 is CASSTSGFYNEQFF. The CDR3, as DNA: TGTGCCAGTAGTACCTCAGGGTTCTACAATGAGCAGTTCTTC.

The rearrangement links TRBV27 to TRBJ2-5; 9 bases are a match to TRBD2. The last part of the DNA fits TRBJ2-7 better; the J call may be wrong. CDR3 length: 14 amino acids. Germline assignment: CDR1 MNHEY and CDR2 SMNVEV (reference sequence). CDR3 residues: CASAPAGGPYEQYF. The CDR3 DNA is TGTGCCAGCGCCCCAGCGGGGGGACCCTACGAGCAGTACTTC.

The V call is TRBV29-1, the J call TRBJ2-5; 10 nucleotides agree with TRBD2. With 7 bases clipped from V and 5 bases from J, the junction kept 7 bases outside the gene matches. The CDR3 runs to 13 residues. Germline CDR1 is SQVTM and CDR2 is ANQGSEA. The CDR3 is CSGRAGGRETQYF. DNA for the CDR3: TGCAGCGGGAGAGCGGGAGGGCGGGAGACCCAGTACTTC.

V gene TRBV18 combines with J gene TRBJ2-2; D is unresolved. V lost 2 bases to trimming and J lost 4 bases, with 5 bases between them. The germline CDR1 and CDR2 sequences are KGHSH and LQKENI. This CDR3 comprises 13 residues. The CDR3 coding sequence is TGTGCCAGCTCACCAGGGCGCACCGGGGAGCTGTTTTTT. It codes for CASSPGRTGELFF.